The 18 T cell receptor beta chains below all came from one sample that was sequenced in a study of cytomegalovirus exposure and HLA in healthy donors. PCR was performed using 60 Vbeta and 13 Jbeta primers. Using immunoSEQ multiplex PCR, the repertoire was profiled, and TCRdb retains in-frame clones only, with some absent. The table lists over 200,000 clones, around 79% of them singletons. Sequenced input: PBMCs. These receptors originate from a male donor in good health and CMV-seronegative.

The chain couples TRBV5-1 to TRBJ2-7; no definite D call. Trimming shortened V by 0 bases and J by 5 bases, and 12 bases separated the two germline ends. This CDR3 is built from 14 residues. CDR1 SGHRS and CDR2 YFSETQ come from the germline V gene. Written as DNA, the CDR3 is TGCGCCAGCAGCTTGGTGGCCGGCGGCCACGAGCAGTACTTC. Amino acid sequence: CASSLVAGGHEQYF.

J is TRBJ2-5 and V is TRBV5-6, with D possibly TRBD1 on 6 matching bases. Germline loops: CDR1 SGHDT, CDR2 YYEEEE. V gave up 4 bases and J gave up 0 bases, with 19 bases separating them. The CDR3 sequence is 17 residues long. This CDR3 is CASSAADRSQYQETQYF. The CDR3, as DNA: TGTGCCAGCAGCGCAGCTGACAGGAGCCAGTACCAAGAGACCCAGTACTTC.

The rearrangement uses TRBV28 and TRBJ2-3; D perhaps matches TRBD2 (6 bases). V was trimmed by 2 bases and J by 7 bases, leaving 13 bases between them. The CDR3 extends over 14 amino acids. Germline V gives CDR1 MDHEN, CDR2 SYDVKM. CDR3 sequence: CASSLAGPLNTQYF. In nucleotides, the CDR3 is TGTGCCAGCAGTTTAGCGGGACCCCTTAATACGCAGTATTTT.

The V call is TRBV28, the J call TRBJ1-2; a possible D gene is TRBD1 (6 bases). Trimming took off 4 bases at V and 4 bases at J, with 13 bases between the two ends. Germline assignment: CDR1 MDHEN and CDR2 SYDVKM. CDR3 size: 14 residues. CDR3 bases: TGTGCCAGCAGTTCGGGGGAGGGGGTCTATGGCTACACCTTC. Translation: CASSSGEGVYGYTF.

This chain connects TRBV5-6 to TRBJ1-2; D ambiguous. Germline V gene sequence: CDR1 SGHDT, CDR2 YYEEEE. Trimming cost V 4 bases and J 0 bases, with 13 bases left between them. This CDR3 has 15 residues. In nucleotides, the CDR3 is TGTGCCAGCAGCCCAACCGGGTCAGCTAACTATGGCTACACCTTC. Protein: CASSPTGSANYGYTF.

The V call is TRBV6-5, the J call TRBJ2-1, with 8 bases aligning to TRBD1. Germline-derived CDR1 and CDR2 are MNHEY and SVGAGI. The CDR3 is 15 residues long. The V gene end was trimmed by 5 bases and the J gene end by 5 bases; junction bases not matched to a gene: 8. CDR3 region: CASSTMTGVHNEQFF. Written as DNA, the CDR3 is TGTGCCAGCAGTACTATGACAGGGGTCCACAATGAGCAGTTCTTC.

This sequence joins TRBV6-5 and TRBJ1-2; TRBD1 matches 7 bases. Germline V gene sequence: CDR1 MNHEY, CDR2 SVGAGI. V trimming: 4 bases; J trimming: 5 bases; junction bases outside the gene matches: 7. The CDR3 runs 14 residues. CDR3 DNA: TGTGCCAGCAGTTTACAGGGGCAACAGTATGGCTACACCTTC. Translation: CASSLQGQQYGYTF.

The chain uses TRBV13 and TRBJ1-5, with D maybe TRBD1 (6 bases). CDR3 length equals 13 residues. Germline CDR1 reads PRHDT; CDR2 reads FYEKMQ (reference sequence). The V end was cut by 8 bases, the J end by 3 bases, with 11 bases between. In DNA, the CDR3 is TGTGCCAGCGCCACAGGGAACAATCAGCCCCAGCATTTT. Translated, it gives CASATGNNQPQHF.

V is TRBV28 and J is TRBJ2-7; maybe TRBD1 (6 bases). CDR1 is MDHEN, CDR2 SYDVKM, per germline. Trimming took off 6 bases at V and 5 bases at J, with 29 bases between the two ends. The CDR3 length is 18 residues. CDR3 in amino acids: CASSSSAQTGERGNEQYF. The CDR3 bases are TGTGCCAGCAGCTCTTCGGCACAGACCGGGGAGAGGGGGAACGAGCAGTACTTC.

The chain employs TRBV7-2 and TRBJ2-7; 9 bases are shared with TRBD2. In germline, CDR1 is SGHTA, CDR2 FQGNSA. V lost 2 bases to trimming and J lost 3 bases; unmatched junction nucleotides: 5. The CDR3 runs 15 residues. The CDR3 is CASSLMAGGIYEQYF. CDR3 coding DNA: TGTGCCAGCAGCTTAATGGCGGGGGGGATCTACGAGCAGTACTTC.

The chain recombines TRBV28 with TRBJ1-2; D is ambiguous. The CDR3 runs 12 residues. The ends were cut back, 5 bases at V and 8 bases at J, with 12 bases in the middle. Germline V gives CDR1 MDHEN, CDR2 SYDVKM. The CDR3 nucleotides are TGTGCCAGCAGTGAAAGGACTGGAGGCTACACCTTC. Translated: CASSERTGGYTF.

V usage is TRBV7-3 and J usage is TRBJ2-1; 7 nucleotides match TRBD2. The CDR3 covers 16 residues. V lost 0 bases and J lost 9; bases outside the gene matches: 11. Germline V gene data show CDR1 as SGHTA and CDR2 as FQGTGA. CDR3 coding DNA: TGTGCCAGCAGCTTAACGGGGGGGATGCTGGCGGCTGAGCAGTTCTTC. It is translated as CASSLTGGMLAAEQFF.

V usage is TRBV30 and J usage is TRBJ2-7; D is unresolved. V dropped 2 bases and J dropped 2 bases, with 4 bases sitting between them. This CDR3 is built from 11 residues. The germline gives CDR1 GTSNPN, CDR2 SVGIG (reference sequence). In DNA, the CDR3 is TGTGCCTGGAGTCCAGCCTACGAGCAGTACTTC. This codes for CAWSPAYEQYF.

A word on this clone: The same CDR3 arises from other DNA sequences in this sample as well. The chain joins TRBV5-1 to TRBJ2-7; D is possibly TRBD1 (6 bases). CDR3 length: 13 amino acids. The germline V and J ends were trimmed by 5 bases and 2 bases, with 11 bases remaining between them. CDR1 and CDR2 (germline): SGHRS, YFSETQ. This CDR3 is CASSIQGTYEQYF. The CDR3, as DNA: TGCGCCAGCAGTATACAGGGAACCTACGAGCAGTACTTC.

The chain carries TRBV28 and TRBJ1-6; possible D gene TRBD1, 5 bases. V gave up 8 bases and J gave up 10 bases, with 27 bases separating them. Germline V lookup: CDR1 MDHEN, CDR2 SYDVKM. The CDR3 consists of 17 residues. CDR3 in DNA: TGTGCCAGCGGTAAGGCCCTCGGTCAGGGAATCACCTCACCCCTCCACTTT. Translating it yields CASGKALGQGITSPLHF.

The V call is TRBV9, the J call TRBJ1-1; TRBD1 matches at 7 bases. The CDR3 is 16 residues long. V lost 6 bases to trimming and J lost 1 base; unmatched junction nucleotides: 12. The germline gives CDR1 SGDLS, CDR2 YYNGEE. CDR3 bases: TGTGCCAGCACCCATAATGAATGGACAGGGAACACTGAAGCTTTCTTT. This encodes CASTHNEWTGNTEAFF.

This clone was seen more than once but under ten times. The chain combines TRBV6-6 with TRBJ1-5; 9 bases fit TRBD1. Germline V gene lookup returns CDR1 MNHNY and CDR2 SVGAGI (reference sequence). The CDR3 runs to 15 residues. V dropped 6 bases and J dropped 3; count of bases not matched to a gene: 6. In DNA form, the CDR3 reads TGTGCCAGCAGCCCGGACAGGGGCGTCAATCAGCCCCAGCATTTT. Encoded protein: CASSPDRGVNQPQHF.

The chain employs TRBV6-4 and TRBJ2-1; 8 nucleotides align to TRBD1. CDR1 is MRHNA and CDR2 is SNTAGT in the germline V gene. The CDR3 is 14 residues long. V trimming: 3 bases; J trimming: 2 bases; junction bases outside the gene matches: 0. Written as DNA, the CDR3 is TGTGCCAGCAGTGAACAGGGGGCCTACAATGAGCAGTTCTTC. It translates to CASSEQGAYNEQFF.